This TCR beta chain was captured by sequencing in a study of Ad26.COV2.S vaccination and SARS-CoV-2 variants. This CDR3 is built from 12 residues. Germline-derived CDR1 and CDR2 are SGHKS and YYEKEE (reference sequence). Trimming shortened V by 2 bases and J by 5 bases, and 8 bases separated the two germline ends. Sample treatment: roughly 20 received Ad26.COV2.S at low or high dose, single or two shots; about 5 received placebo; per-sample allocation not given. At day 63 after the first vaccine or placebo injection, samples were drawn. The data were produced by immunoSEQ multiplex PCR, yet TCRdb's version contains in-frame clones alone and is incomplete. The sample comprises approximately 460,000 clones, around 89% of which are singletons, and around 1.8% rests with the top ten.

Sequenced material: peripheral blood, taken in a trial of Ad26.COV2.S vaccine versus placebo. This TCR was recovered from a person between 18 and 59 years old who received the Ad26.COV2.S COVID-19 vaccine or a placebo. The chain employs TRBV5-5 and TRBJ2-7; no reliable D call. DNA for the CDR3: TGTGCCAGCAGCTTAACAGAAGACGAGCAGTACTTC. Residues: CASSLTEDEQYF.